A single sample gave rise to the 13 T cell receptor beta chains below, sequenced in a study of post-analysis software for immune sequencing data. Antigens for these TCRs are unknown. Overall study results and limits: TRBV5-6, TRBV5-1 and TRBV20-1 were among a handful of TRBV segments more frequent in patients than controls.

Every TCR beta cDNA library bore unique molecular identifiers. TCRdb passed the PCR reads through MiXCR, listing each CDR3 protein once. Among 500,000 to 600,000 distinct CDR3 sequences listed, roughly two fifths were seen once. Input material: blood. The receptors were sampled from a girl aged 5-17 years with multiple sclerosis.

This chain links TRBV20-1 with TRBJ2-7; a possible D gene is TRBD2 (5 bases). The ends were cut back, 3 bases at V and 0 bases at J, with 9 bases in the middle. The CDR3 extends over 13 amino acids. Germline V gene sequence: CDR1 DFQATT, CDR2 SNEGSKA (reference sequence). The CDR3 loop reads CSASLAGSYEQYF. The CDR3 DNA reads as TGCAGTGCTAGCTTGGCGGGCTCCTACGAGCAGTACTTC.

This rearrangement joins TRBV4-1 to TRBJ2-1; maybe TRBD2 (9 bases). The CDR3 is 16 amino acids. Germline CDR1 reads MGHRA; CDR2 reads YSYEKL. Trimming removed 1 base from V and 12 bases from J, with 22 bases in between. CDR3 coding DNA: TGCGCCAGCAGCCAAGTAACTAGCGGGCGGGACAGGTTGCAGTTCTTC. Translated, it gives CASSQVTSGRDRLQFF.

V usage is TRBV5-6 and J usage is TRBJ1-2; 9 positions agree with TRBD1. The CDR3 is 15 residues long. CDR1 and CDR2 (germline): SGHDT, YYEEEE. V was pared by 4 bases and J by 4 bases, with 8 bases of the junction left unmatched. CDR3 coding DNA: TGTGCCAGCAGCCAGACAGGGGGACCTTCCTATGGCTACACCTTC. Translating it yields CASSQTGGPSYGYTF.

This clonotype was counted a few times. The CDR3 loop reads CASSFNTAPYNEQFF. CDR3 DNA sequence: TGTGCCAGCAGTTTTAATACTGCACCCTACAATGAGCAGTTCTTC. V gene TRBV6-5 combines with J gene TRBJ2-1; D gene ambiguous. This CDR3 is 15 amino acids long. Germline values: CDR1 MNHEY, CDR2 SVGAGI. The V end lost 4 bases, the J end lost 2 bases, and 12 bases lay between the germline ends.

This clonotype was seen only a few times. V gene TRBV4-1 combines with J gene TRBJ2-3; unclear D gene. Trimming took off 0 bases at V and 0 bases at J, with 16 bases between the two ends. Germline-derived CDR1 and CDR2 are MGHRA and YSYEKL. CDR3 length: 18 amino acids. For the CDR3, the DNA is TGCGCCAGCAGCCAAGAAGGACGGATAAACCCTAGCACAGATACGCAGTATTTT. Protein product: CASSQEGRINPSTDTQYF.

The rearrangement uses TRBV4-1 and TRBJ1-5, with 7 bases aligning to TRBD1. The germline CDR1 and CDR2 sequences are MGHRA and YSYEKL. The V and J ends lost 4 bases and 6 bases, in that order; junction bases with no gene match: 9. The CDR3 sequence is 15 residues long. Here the CDR3 reads CASSPTGTESQPQHF. The CDR3 nucleotides are TGCGCCAGCAGCCCAACCGGGACAGAAAGTCAGCCCCAGCATTTT.

The sample holds a few counts of this clonotype. The V and J genes are TRBV5-1 and TRBJ1-1, with D possibly TRBD1 on 6 matching bases. Germline CDR1 SGHRS, CDR2 YFSETQ. Trimming pared 2 bases from V and 1 base from J, leaving 9 bases between. The CDR3 spans 14 residues. In DNA, the CDR3 is TGCGCCAGCAGCTTATACAGGGCGAACACTGAAGCTTTCTTT. This gives the protein CASSLYRANTEAFF.

In this sample, this clonotype turned up a few times. The chain is built from TRBV7-2 and TRBJ2-7, with 8 bases that match TRBD2. Trimming at V came to 5 bases and at J to 12 bases, leaving 21 bases not matched to a gene. Germline assignment: CDR1 SGHTA and CDR2 FQGNSA. The CDR3 loop spans 16 amino acids. CDR3 in amino acids: CASSPHLGTSGRSGYF. The CDR3 nucleotides read TGTGCCAGCAGCCCCCACCTCGGGACCAGCGGGAGATCAGGGTACTTC.

CDR3 region: CASSEINGDNYGYTF. The CDR3 DNA reads as TGTGCCAGCAGTGAAATCAACGGAGATAACTATGGCTACACCTTC. The chain employs TRBV6-1 and TRBJ1-2, with D uncertain. There are 15 residues in the CDR3. V was pared by 2 bases and J by 1 base, with 11 bases between. Germline V gene lookup returns CDR1 MNHNS and CDR2 SASEGT.

A few counts support this clonotype. The V and J genes are TRBV12-3 or TRBV12-4 and TRBJ1-4; no reliable D call. CDR3 size: 13 residues. V was pared by 6 bases and J by 3 bases, with 8 bases between. CDR3: CASSSPPNEKLFF. The CDR3 nucleotides read TGTGCCAGCAGCTCACCCCCTAATGAAAAACTGTTTTTT.

V gene TRBV20-1 combines with J gene TRBJ2-1, with 7 bases identical to TRBD1. Germline assignment: CDR1 DFQATT and CDR2 SNEGSKA (reference sequence). V lost 7 bases to trimming and J lost 5 bases; unmatched junction nucleotides: 2. The CDR3 has 11 residues. The CDR3 is CSGDSHNEQFF. CDR3 nucleotides: TGCAGTGGGGACAGCCACAATGAGCAGTTCTTC.

This clonotype was found a few times. V and J are TRBV5-1 and TRBJ2-5, with unresolved D. Germline V lookup: CDR1 SGHRS, CDR2 YFSETQ. The length of the CDR3 is 14 residues. Deletions cut 7 bases from V and 1 base from J, with 14 bases between. The chain's CDR3 is CASGSGVPQETQYF. Here the CDR3 DNA reads TGCGCCAGCGGGTCTGGGGTTCCCCAAGAGACCCAGTACTTC. The full variable domain, completed using reference TRBV5-1 and TRBJ2-5, is KAGVTQTPRYLIKTRGQQVTLSCSPISGHRSVSWYQQTPGQGLQFLFEYFSETQRNKGNFPGRFSGRQFSNSRSEMNVSTLELGDSALYLCASGSGVPQETQYFGPGTRLLVL.

The chain employs TRBV30 and TRBJ2-7, with D tentatively TRBD1 (5 bases). The germline gives CDR1 GTSNPN, CDR2 SVGIG (reference sequence). The CDR3 runs 13 residues. With 0 bases removed from V and 4 bases from J, the gap between germline ends came to 10 bases. CDR3 sequence: CAWSVPQGYEQYF. CDR3 nucleotides: TGTGCCTGGAGTGTACCCCAGGGTTACGAGCAGTACTTC.